This T cell receptor beta chain was retrieved from a study of cytomegalovirus exposure and HLA in healthy donors. Findings and limits, study-wide: According to the study, around 150 TCR beta chains were cytomegalovirus-associated. A few of the chains that were CMV-associated were confirmed in vitro to be specific for CMV antigens.

Donors were drawn from the approximately 110-subject validation cohort, separate from the approximately 670-subject first cohort. Remarks on this clone: Its target is unknown.

The repertoire was sequenced with immunoSEQ multiplex PCR; TCRdb's copy has only in-frame clones and lacks some. The table lists some 75,000 clones, about 96% of them singletons. Germline CDR1 and CDR2: SNHLY and FYNNEI. The CDR3 covers 17 residues. The V gene lost 10 bases and the J gene lost 0 bases, with 19 bases spanning the gap. This chain joins TRBV2 and TRBJ2-6; D is perhaps TRBD2 (6 bases). The sample taken for sequencing was PBMCs. The source is a woman aged 18-29 years in good health and CMV-seronegative. The CDR3 is CATEGGTASSGANVLTF. The CDR3 region has the DNA TGTGCCACCGAGGGTGGGACTGCTAGCTCTGGGGCCAACGTCCTGACTTTC.